By its share, the clone carrying this T cell receptor (beta chain) is medium-sized. CDR1 and CDR2 from the germline V gene are LGHDT and YNNKEL (reference sequence). The V gene end was trimmed by 4 bases and the J gene end by 7 bases; junction bases not matched to a gene: 5. The CDR3 contains 14 residues. This sample is drawn from a study of T-cell memory formation after mild COVID-19. TCRdb fed the 5' RACE reads into MiXCR, producing one record per CDR3 protein. This repertoire shows roughly 5,000 distinct CDR3 sequences, around two fifths found once; its top ten account for 2% to 3%. This sequence originates from an adult who had mild COVID-19 (a few samples of this study predate the infection). Cell type and time point are not known. The V call is TRBV3-1, the J call TRBJ2-1; 9 bases agree with TRBD1. Sequencing used PBMCs or a T cell subset sorted from them (not recorded which). CDR3 protein: CASSLTGTGNEQFF. CDR3 in DNA: TGTGCCAGCAGCCTCACCGGGACAGGGAATGAGCAGTTCTTC.